A single sample is the source of the 19 T cell receptor beta chains below, sequenced in a study of blood T cell dynamics during melanoma immunotherapy. Described time point: week 3, after first cycle of checkpoint inhibitor. Some clones are missing from TCRdb's copy, which holds only in-frame ones; the method was immunoSEQ multiplex PCR. The sample carries some 14,000 clones, about 90% recorded once. Sample: blood, taken from a patient treated with checkpoint blockade. The receptors originated from a human donor with melanoma.

The V call is TRBV5-4, the J call TRBJ2-5; the D gene is possibly TRBD2 (5 bases). Trimming left V 5 bases short and J 1 base short, with 12 bases between. This CDR3 region has 14 residues. Germline V lookup: CDR1 SGHNT, CDR2 YYREEE (reference sequence). This chain's CDR3 is CASSRGLLQETQYF. CDR3 nucleotide sequence: TGTGCCAGCAGTCGGGGTCTCCTCCAAGAGACCCAGTACTTC. Filled out from reference TRBV5-4 and TRBJ2-5, the complete variable domain reads ETGVTQSPTHLIKTRGQQVTLRCSSQSGHNTVSWYQQALGQGPQFIFQYYREEENGRGNFPPRFSGLQFPNYSSELNVNALELDDSALYLCASSRGLLQETQYFGPGTRLLVL.

The gene calls are TRBV10-3 and TRBJ2-1, with 10 bases lining up with TRBD2. Germline-derived CDR1 and CDR2 are ENHRY and SYGVKD. CDR3 length equals 14 residues. V was clipped by 8 bases and J by 5 bases; unmatched bases: 6. In DNA, the CDR3 is TGTGCCATCGGGGCTAGCGGGAGAAACAATGAGCAGTTCTTC. It specifies CAIGASGRNNEQFF.

A single count supports this clone. V and J are TRBV7-3 and TRBJ2-3; D gene uncertain. The germline V gene encodes CDR1 SGHTA and CDR2 FQGTGA. Trimming removed 4 bases at V and 1 base at J, with 6 bases between. The CDR3 is 13 residues long. This chain's CDR3 is CASSYLGTDTQYF. The CDR3 DNA follows: TGTGCCAGCAGCTACCTAGGCACAGATACGCAGTATTTT.

This chain joins TRBV2 and TRBJ1-2; D gene unclear. Germline CDR1 and CDR2: SNHLY and FYNNEI. The CDR3 runs 13 residues. V was trimmed by 8 bases and J by 2 bases, leaving 12 bases between them. For the CDR3, the DNA is TGTGCCAGCCGTCCCGAACTCAACTATGGCTACACCTTC. Protein product: CASRPELNYGYTF.

This chain joins TRBV5-1 and TRBJ1-6, with a tentative D call TRBD1 (5 bases). V lost 4 bases and J 5 bases, leaving 13 bases between the germline ends. The CDR3 is 15 amino acids. The germline CDR1 and CDR2 sequences are SGHRS and YFSETQ. As DNA, the CDR3 is TGCGCCAGCAGCCCGAGAGGGGCCGATAATTCACCCCTCCACTTT. Translation: CASSPRGADNSPLHF.

This sequence joins TRBV7-8 and TRBJ2-1, with 8 bases identical to TRBD1. Unmatched junction bases numbered 9, after V lost 4 bases and J lost 4 bases. This CDR3 has 16 amino acids. From germline, CDR1 is SGHVS and CDR2 FQNEAQ. This CDR3 is CASSSYVGTGYNEQFF. The CDR3 coding sequence is TGTGCCAGCAGCTCTTACGTTGGGACAGGTTACAATGAGCAGTTCTTC. The complete variable domain, with remaining parts taken from reference TRBV7-8 and TRBJ2-1, reads GAGVSQSPRYKVAKRGQDVALRCDPISGHVSLFWYQQALGQGPEFLTYFQNEAQLDKSGLPSDRFFAERPEGSVSTLKIQRTQQEDSAVYLCASSSYVGTGYNEQFFGPGTRLTVL.

The chain couples TRBV28 to TRBJ2-1, with 7 bases matching TRBD1. CDR1 MDHEN and CDR2 SYDVKM come from the germline V gene. The V segment lost 4 bases and the J segment 5 bases; nucleotides outside the gene matches: 8. This CDR3 has 15 amino acids. CDR3 amino acids: CASSSYRDSHNEQFF. The CDR3 DNA reads as TGTGCCAGCAGTTCGTACCGGGACAGCCACAATGAGCAGTTCTTC.

The CDR3 coding sequence is TGTGCCAGCAGTTACTCGCAGGGACAGAATCAGCCCCAGCATTTT. This translates into CASSYSQGQNQPQHF. The chain has TRBV6-5 and TRBJ1-5; 7 nucleotides agree with TRBD1. The J segment lost 4 bases and the V segment lost 0 bases, leaving 3 bases of the junction unmatched. CDR3 length: 15 residues. CDR1 and CDR2 (germline): MNHEY, SVGAGI.

The chain joins TRBV19 to TRBJ2-2; 7 bases agree with TRBD1. This CDR3 region has 13 residues. Germline lookup yields CDR1 LNHDA and CDR2 SQIVND (reference sequence). V lost 7 bases and J lost 5; bases outside the gene matches: 4. CDR3 in amino acids: CASTLTGTGELFF. For the CDR3, the DNA is TGTGCCAGTACCCTGACAGGGACCGGGGAGCTGTTTTTT.

The chain links TRBV11-2 to TRBJ1-1, with D unresolved. The germline gives CDR1 SGHAT, CDR2 FQNNGV. V dropped 3 bases and J dropped 2 bases, with 13 bases sitting between them. This CDR3 is built from 15 residues. The CDR3 region is CASSLKREGNTEAFF. DNA of the CDR3: TGTGCCAGCAGCTTGAAACGTGAGGGTAACACTGAAGCTTTCTTT.

This chain links TRBV7-8 with TRBJ1-3; D is possibly TRBD1 (6 bases). The CDR3 covers 15 residues. Germline CDR1 SGHVS, CDR2 FQNEAQ. V was shortened by 5 bases and J by 3 bases, with 14 bases between the two germline ends. CDR3 in amino acids: CASSPLQGFGNTIYF. The CDR3 coding sequence is TGTGCCAGCAGCCCCCTACAGGGATTTGGAAACACCATATATTTT.

The rearrangement links TRBV7-9 to TRBJ1-1; TRBD1 is a possible D gene (5 bases). CDR1 SEHNR and CDR2 FQNEAQ come from the germline V gene (reference sequence). V lost 0 bases and J 8 bases, leaving 13 bases between the germline ends. This CDR3 comprises 14 residues. This CDR3 is CASSLAIDGGEAFF. The CDR3 DNA reads as TGTGCCAGCAGCTTAGCGATAGATGGGGGGGAAGCTTTCTTT.

This clone was counted a single time. The chain is built from TRBV2 and TRBJ1-2, with 7 positions matching TRBD1. V lost 5 bases and J lost 8; bases outside the gene matches: 5. The CDR3 contains 12 residues. The germline V gene encodes CDR1 SNHLY and CDR2 FYNNEI. The CDR3 sequence is CASSRQGGGYTF. Written as DNA, the CDR3 is TGTGCCAGCAGTAGGCAGGGGGGAGGCTACACCTTC. The full variable domain, rest sourced from reference TRBV2 and TRBJ1-2, is EPEVTQTPSHQVTQMGQEVILRCVPISNHLYFYWYRQILGQKVEFLVSFYNNEISEKSEIFDDQFSVERPDGSNFTLKIRSTKLEDSAMYFCASSRQGGGYTFGSGTRLTVV.

This rearrangement joins TRBV4-1 to TRBJ2-5; 8 nucleotides line up with TRBD1. Germline V CDR1 and CDR2: MGHRA, YSYEKL. The CDR3 consists of 18 residues. The V segment lost 0 bases and the J segment 6 bases; nucleotides outside the gene matches: 15. CDR3 DNA sequence: TGCGCCAGCAGCCAAGAAAAGGTGTACGACAGGGGAAGGAAGACCCAGTACTTC. Translation gives CASSQEKVYDRGRKTQYF.

The chain combines TRBV7-9 with TRBJ1-3; D not resolved. There are 15 residues in the CDR3. Deletions cut 6 bases from V and 0 bases from J, with 12 bases between. The germline V gene has CDR1 SEHNR and CDR2 FQNEAQ (reference sequence). Here the CDR3 reads CASSRGLLSGNTIYF. DNA for the CDR3: TGTGCCAGCAGTAGAGGACTACTCTCTGGAAACACCATATATTTT. Together with reference TRBV7-9 and TRBJ1-3, the CDR3 gives the full variable domain: DTGVSQNPRHKITKRGQNVTFRCDPISEHNRLYWYRQTLGQGPEFLTYFQNEAQLEKSRLLSDRFSAERPKGSFSTLEIQRTEQGDSAMYLCASSRGLLSGNTIYFGEGSWLTVV.

The CDR3, as DNA: TGTGCCAGCAGCTCCGGGCCGAACACTGAAGCTTTCTTT. Protein sequence: CASSSGPNTEAFF. This sequence joins TRBV7-3 and TRBJ1-1; D uncertain. Trimming pared 4 bases from V and 1 base from J, leaving 7 bases between. Germline assignment: CDR1 SGHTA and CDR2 FQGTGA. The CDR3 covers 13 residues.

The chain is built from TRBV30 and TRBJ2-7; no clear D gene. Germline lookup yields CDR1 GTSNPN and CDR2 SVGIG (reference sequence). The CDR3 length is 8 residues. Trimming removed 5 bases at V and 7 bases at J, with 3 bases between. Written as DNA, the CDR3 is TGTGCCTGGGGGGAGCAGTACTTC. This sequence encodes CAWGEQYF.

The chain employs TRBV5-4 and TRBJ2-1, with 8 nucleotides matching TRBD2. The CDR3 is 16 residues long. V lost 0 bases and J lost 5; bases outside the gene matches: 7. Germline lookup yields CDR1 SGHNT and CDR2 YYREEE (reference sequence). In DNA form, the CDR3 reads TGTGCCAGCAGCTTGGCGACTGCTAGCGGGCACAATGAGCAGTTCTTC. Protein product: CASSLATASGHNEQFF. Variable domain in full (rest from reference TRBV5-4 and TRBJ2-1): ETGVTQSPTHLIKTRGQQVTLRCSSQSGHNTVSWYQQALGQGPQFIFQYYREEENGRGNFPPRFSGLQFPNYSSELNVNALELDDSALYLCASSLATASGHNEQFFGPGTRLTVL.

The V and J genes are TRBV19 and TRBJ2-6; the D is unclear. From germline, CDR1 is LNHDA and CDR2 SQIVND (reference sequence). This CDR3 is built from 16 residues. V gave up 5 bases and J gave up 0 bases, with 11 bases separating them. The CDR3 protein is CASSPQRTSGANVLTF. The CDR3 DNA is TGTGCCAGTAGTCCCCAACGAACCTCTGGGGCCAACGTCCTGACTTTC.